Given below is one T cell receptor (beta chain) in context. The antigen is undetermined. Specified treatment: approximately 11-day PBMC culture with coronavirus spike peptide pools or control peptides (ViraFEST assay). Peptide pools at about 11 ug/ml, together with 7.5 to 10 IU/ml IL-2, were added to cultures of roughly 2 million PBMCs per well. The data originate from a study of vaccination and CD4 T cells after COVID-19. Overall study: The post-COVID samples were taken a median about 98 days after diagnosis, anywhere from 35 to 161. Overlapping peptides of the spike proteins of SARS-CoV-2, HCoV-NL63, HCoV-OC43 and HCoV-229E were used for cell stimulation. General observations from the study: Within the convalescent patients, a median about 86% of the SARS-CoV-2-reactive clones were ones that appeared only post-vaccination.

The germline V gene encodes CDR1 MDHEN and CDR2 SYDVKM. The CDR3 extends over 15 amino acids. Trimming removed 6 bases at V and 4 bases at J, with 15 bases between. Oncomine TCR Beta short-read sequencing was applied to DNA from cultured CD4+ T cells. TCRdb used MiXCR to reprocess the PCR reads, holding one entry per CDR3 protein. The table shows 9,100 or so distinct CDR3 sequences, with 23% occurring only once. This TCR was sampled from a human donor with COVID-19. The V call is TRBV28, the J call TRBJ2-2; no firm D call. The specimen was cultured CD4+ T cells from blood. The CDR3 reads CASSPSGLRTGELFF. CDR3 nucleotides: TGTGCCAGCAGCCCCTCGGGCCTACGCACCGGGGAGCTGTTTTTT.